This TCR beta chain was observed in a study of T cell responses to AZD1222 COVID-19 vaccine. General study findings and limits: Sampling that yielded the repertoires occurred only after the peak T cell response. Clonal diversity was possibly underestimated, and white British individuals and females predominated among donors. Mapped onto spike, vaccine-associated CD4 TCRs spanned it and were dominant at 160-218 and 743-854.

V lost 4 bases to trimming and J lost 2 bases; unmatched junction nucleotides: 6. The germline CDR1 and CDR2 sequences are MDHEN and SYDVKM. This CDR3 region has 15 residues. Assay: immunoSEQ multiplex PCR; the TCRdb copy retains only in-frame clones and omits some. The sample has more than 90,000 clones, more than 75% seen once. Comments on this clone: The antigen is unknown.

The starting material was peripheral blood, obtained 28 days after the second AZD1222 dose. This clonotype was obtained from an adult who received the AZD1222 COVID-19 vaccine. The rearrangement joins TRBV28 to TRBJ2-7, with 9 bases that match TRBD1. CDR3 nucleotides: TGTGCCAGCAGTTCGCCTTGGACAGGGGCCTACGAGCAGTACTTC. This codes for CASSSPWTGAYEQYF. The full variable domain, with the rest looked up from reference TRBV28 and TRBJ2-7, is DVKVTQSSRYLVKRTGEKVFLECVQDMDHENMFWYRQDPGLGLRLIYFSYDVKMKEKGDIPEGYSVSREKKERFSLILESASTNQTSMYLCASSSPWTGAYEQYFGPGTRLTVT.